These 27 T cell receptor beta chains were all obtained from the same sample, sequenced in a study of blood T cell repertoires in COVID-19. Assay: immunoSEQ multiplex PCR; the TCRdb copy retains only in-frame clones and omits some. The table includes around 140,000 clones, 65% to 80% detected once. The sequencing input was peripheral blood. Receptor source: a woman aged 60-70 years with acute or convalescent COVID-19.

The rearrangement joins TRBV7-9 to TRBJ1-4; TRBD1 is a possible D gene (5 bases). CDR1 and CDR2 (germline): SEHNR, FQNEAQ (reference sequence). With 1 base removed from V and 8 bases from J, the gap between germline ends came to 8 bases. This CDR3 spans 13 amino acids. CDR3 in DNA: TGTGCCAGCAGCTTAGGGGGGGAGGAAAAACTGTTTTTT. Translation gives CASSLGGEEKLFF.

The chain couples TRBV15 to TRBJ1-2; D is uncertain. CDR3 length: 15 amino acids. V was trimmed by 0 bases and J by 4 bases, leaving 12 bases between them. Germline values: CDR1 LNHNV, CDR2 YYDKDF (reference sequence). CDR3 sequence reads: CATSREWASSYGYTF. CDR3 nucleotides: TGTGCCACCAGCAGAGAATGGGCCTCCAGCTATGGCTACACCTTC. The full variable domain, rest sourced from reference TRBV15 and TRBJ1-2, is DAMVIQNPRYQVTQFGKPVTLSCSQTLNHNVMYWYQQKSSQAPKLLFHYYDKDFNNEADTPDNFQSRRPNTSFCFLDIRSPGLGDTAMYLCATSREWASSYGYTFGSGTRLTVV.

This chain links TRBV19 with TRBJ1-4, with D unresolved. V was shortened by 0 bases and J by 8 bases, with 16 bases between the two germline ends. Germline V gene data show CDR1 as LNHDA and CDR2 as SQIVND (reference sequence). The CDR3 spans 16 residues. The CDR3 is CASSIDQAAGMEKLFF. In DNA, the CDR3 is TGTGCCAGTAGTATAGATCAGGCAGCCGGCATGGAAAAACTGTTTTTT.

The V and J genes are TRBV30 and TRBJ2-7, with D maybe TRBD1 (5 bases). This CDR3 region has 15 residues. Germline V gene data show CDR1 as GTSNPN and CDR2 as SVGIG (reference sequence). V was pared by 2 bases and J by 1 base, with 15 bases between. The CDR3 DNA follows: TGTGCCTGGAGTCTTGGCGCAGGGAAGTCCTACGAGCAGTACTTC. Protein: CAWSLGAGKSYEQYF.

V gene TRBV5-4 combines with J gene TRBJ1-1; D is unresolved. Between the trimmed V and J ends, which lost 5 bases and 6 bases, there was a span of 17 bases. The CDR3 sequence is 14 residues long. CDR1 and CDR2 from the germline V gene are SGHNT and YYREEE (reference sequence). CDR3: CASSFGSFSAEAFF. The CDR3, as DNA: TGTGCCAGCAGTTTTGGGTCTTTCAGCGCTGAAGCTTTCTTT.

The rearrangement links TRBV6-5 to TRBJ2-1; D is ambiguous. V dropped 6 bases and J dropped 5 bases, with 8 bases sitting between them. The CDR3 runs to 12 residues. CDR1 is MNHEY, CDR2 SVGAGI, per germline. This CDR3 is CASSRSHNEQFF. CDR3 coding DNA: TGTGCCAGCAGCCGTTCCCACAATGAGCAGTTCTTC.

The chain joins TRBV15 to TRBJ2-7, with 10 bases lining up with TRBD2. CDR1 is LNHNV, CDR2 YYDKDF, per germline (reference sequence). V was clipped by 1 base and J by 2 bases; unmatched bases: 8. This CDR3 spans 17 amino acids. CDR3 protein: CATSRAWASGRTYEQYF. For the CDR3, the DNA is TGTGCCACCAGCAGAGCGTGGGCTAGCGGGAGAACCTACGAGCAGTACTTC.

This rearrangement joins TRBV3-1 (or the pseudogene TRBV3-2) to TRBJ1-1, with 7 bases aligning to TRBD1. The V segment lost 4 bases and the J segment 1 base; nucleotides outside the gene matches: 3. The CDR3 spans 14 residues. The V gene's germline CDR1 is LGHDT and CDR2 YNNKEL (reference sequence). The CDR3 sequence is CASSPGQSNTEAFF. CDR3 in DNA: TGTGCCAGCAGCCCGGGACAGTCGAACACTGAAGCTTTCTTT.

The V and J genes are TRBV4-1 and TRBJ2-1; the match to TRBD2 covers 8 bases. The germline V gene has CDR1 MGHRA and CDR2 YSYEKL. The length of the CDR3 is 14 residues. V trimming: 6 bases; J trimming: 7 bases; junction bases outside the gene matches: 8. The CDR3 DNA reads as TGCGCCAGCAGAGCGGGACTAGTGGGTAATGAGCAGTTCTTC. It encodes CASRAGLVGNEQFF.

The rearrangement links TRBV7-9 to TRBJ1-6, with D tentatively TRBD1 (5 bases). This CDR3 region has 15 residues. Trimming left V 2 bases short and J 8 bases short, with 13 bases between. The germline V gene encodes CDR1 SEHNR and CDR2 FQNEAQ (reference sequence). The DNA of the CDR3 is TGTGCCAGCAGCTTACTCGGTAGGGGTTATTCACCCCTCCACTTT. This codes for CASSLLGRGYSPLHF.

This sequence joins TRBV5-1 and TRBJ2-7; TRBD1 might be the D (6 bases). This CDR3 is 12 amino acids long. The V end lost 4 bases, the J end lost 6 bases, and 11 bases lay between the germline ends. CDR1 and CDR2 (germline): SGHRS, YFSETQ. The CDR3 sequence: CASSQQGSEQYF. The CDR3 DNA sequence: TGCGCCAGCAGCCAACAGGGATCCGAGCAGTACTTC.

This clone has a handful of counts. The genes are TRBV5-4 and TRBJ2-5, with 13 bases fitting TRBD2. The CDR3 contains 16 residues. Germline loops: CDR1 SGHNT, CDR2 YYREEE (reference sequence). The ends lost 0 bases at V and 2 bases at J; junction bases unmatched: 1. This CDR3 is CASSLGLAGGQETQYF. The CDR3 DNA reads TGTGCCAGCAGCTTGGGACTAGCGGGAGGACAAGAGACCCAGTACTTC.

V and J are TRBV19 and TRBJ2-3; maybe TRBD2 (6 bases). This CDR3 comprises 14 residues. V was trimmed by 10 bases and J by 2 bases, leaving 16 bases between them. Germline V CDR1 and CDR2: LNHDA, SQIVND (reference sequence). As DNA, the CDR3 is TGTGCCACCAGTCAGGGAGGAAACACAGATACGCAGTATTTT. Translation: CATSQGGNTDTQYF. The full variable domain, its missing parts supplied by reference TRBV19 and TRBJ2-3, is DGGITQSPKYLFRKEGQNVTLSCEQNLNHDAMYWYRQDPGQGLRLIYYSQIVNDFQKGDIAEGYSVSREKKESFPLTVTSAQKNPTAFYLCATSQGGNTDTQYFGPGTRLTVL.

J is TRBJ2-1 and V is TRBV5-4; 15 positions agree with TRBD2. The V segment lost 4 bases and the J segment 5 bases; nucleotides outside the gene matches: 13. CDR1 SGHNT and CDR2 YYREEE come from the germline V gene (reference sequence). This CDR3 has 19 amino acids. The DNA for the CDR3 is TGTGCCAGCAGCATGCCGGGACTAGCGGGAGGCGGCTCACACAATGAGCAGTTCTTC. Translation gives CASSMPGLAGGGSHNEQFF.

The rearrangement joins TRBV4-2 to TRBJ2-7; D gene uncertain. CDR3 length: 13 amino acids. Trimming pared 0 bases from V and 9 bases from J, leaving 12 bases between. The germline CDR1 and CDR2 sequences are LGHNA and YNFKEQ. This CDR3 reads CASSQDIWSAQYF. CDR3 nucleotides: TGTGCCAGCAGCCAAGATATTTGGAGCGCGCAGTACTTC.

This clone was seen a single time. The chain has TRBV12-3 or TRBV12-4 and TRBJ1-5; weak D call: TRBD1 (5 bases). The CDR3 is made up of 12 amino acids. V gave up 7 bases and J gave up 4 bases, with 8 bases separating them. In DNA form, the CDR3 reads TGTGCCAGCAACCGGGGGAATCAGCCCCAGCATTTT. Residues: CASNRGNQPQHF.

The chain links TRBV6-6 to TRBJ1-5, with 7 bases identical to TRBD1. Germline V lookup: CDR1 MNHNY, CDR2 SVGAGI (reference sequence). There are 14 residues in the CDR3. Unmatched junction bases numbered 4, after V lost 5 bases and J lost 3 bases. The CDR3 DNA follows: TGTGCCAGCAGTCAGGGACAGATCAATCAGCCCCAGCATTTT. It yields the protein CASSQGQINQPQHF.

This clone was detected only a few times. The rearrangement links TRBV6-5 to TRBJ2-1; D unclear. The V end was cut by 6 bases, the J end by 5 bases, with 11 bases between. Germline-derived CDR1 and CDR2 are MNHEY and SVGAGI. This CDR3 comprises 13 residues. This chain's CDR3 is CASSLDTDNEQFF. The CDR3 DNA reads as TGTGCCAGCAGCCTTGACACCGACAATGAGCAGTTCTTC.

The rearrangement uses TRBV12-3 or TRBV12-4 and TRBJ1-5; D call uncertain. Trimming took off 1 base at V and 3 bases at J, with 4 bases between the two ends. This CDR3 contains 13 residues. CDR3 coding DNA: TGTGCCAGCAGTTTAGGAGCCAATCAGCCCCAGCATTTT. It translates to CASSLGANQPQHF.

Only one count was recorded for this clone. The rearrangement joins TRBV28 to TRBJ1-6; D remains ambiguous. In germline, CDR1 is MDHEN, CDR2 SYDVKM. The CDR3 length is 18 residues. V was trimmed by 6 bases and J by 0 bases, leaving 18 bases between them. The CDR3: CASRVAVGPSSYNSPLHF. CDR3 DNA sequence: TGTGCCAGCAGAGTGGCGGTCGGCCCGAGCTCCTATAATTCACCCCTCCACTTT. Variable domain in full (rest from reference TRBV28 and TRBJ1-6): DVKVTQSSRYLVKRTGEKVFLECVQDMDHENMFWYRQDPGLGLRLIYFSYDVKMKEKGDIPEGYSVSREKKERFSLILESASTNQTSMYLCASRVAVGPSSYNSPLHFGNGTRLTVT.

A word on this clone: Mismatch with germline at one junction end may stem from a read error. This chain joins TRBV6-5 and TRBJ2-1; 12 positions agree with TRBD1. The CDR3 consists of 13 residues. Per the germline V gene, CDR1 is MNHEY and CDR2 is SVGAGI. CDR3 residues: CASSLGTGGNSVF. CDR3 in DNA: TGTGCCAGCAGCCTCGGGACAGGGGGCAATTCGGTCTTC.

In nucleotides, the CDR3 is TGTGCCAGTGGAAAGGAGGGGGCGCAAGGCTACACCTTC. Its translation: CASGKEGAQGYTF. This chain uses TRBV7-9 with TRBJ1-2; 7 bases are shared with TRBD1. Germline V gene sequence: CDR1 SEHNR, CDR2 FQNEAQ (reference sequence). The CDR3 extends over 13 amino acids. The junction had 12 bases not matched to a gene; V was cut back by 9 bases and J by 8 bases.

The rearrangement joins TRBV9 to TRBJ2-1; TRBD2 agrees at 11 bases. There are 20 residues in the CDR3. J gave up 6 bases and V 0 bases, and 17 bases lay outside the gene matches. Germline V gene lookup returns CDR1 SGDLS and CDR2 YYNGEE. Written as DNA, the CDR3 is TGTGCCAGCAGCGTAGCGGGGGGTAAGCTAGCGGGAGGCCTAGGCAATGAGCAGTTCTTC. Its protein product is CASSVAGGKLAGGLGNEQFF.

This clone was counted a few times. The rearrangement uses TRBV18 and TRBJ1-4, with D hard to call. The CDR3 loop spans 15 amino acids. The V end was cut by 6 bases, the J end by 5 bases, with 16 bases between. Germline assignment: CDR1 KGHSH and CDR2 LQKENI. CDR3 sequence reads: CASSPQAGRNEKLFF. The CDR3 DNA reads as TGTGCCAGCTCCCCGCAGGCGGGTAGGAATGAAAAACTGTTTTTT.

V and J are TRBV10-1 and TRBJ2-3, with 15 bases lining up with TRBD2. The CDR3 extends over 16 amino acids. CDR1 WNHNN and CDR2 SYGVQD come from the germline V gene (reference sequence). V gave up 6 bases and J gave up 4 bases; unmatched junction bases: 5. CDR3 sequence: CASRPGLAGGADTQYF. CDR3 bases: TGCGCCAGCAGGCCGGGACTAGCGGGAGGCGCAGATACGCAGTATTTT.

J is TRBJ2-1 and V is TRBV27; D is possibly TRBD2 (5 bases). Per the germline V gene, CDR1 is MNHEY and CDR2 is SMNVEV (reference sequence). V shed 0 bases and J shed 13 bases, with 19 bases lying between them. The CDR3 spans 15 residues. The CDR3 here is CASSLSAIAREAQFF. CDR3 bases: TGTGCCAGCAGTTTATCGGCTATCGCCCGGGAAGCCCAGTTCTTC.

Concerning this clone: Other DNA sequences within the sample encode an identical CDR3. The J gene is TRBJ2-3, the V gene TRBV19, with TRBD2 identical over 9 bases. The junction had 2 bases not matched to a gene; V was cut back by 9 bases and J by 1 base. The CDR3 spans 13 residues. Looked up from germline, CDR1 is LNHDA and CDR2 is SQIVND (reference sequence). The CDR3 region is CASRLAGTDTQYF. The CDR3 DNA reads TGTGCCAGCAGACTAGCGGGCACAGATACGCAGTATTTT.